The source of this T cell receptor beta chain is a study of cytomegalovirus exposure and HLA in healthy donors (dated by TCRdb to 2016 to 2017). Regarding the complete study: The roughly 670 repertoires of the first cohort and the roughly 110 validation repertoires were produced on the same platform, according to a later analysis. The study aimed to test whether signatures of past pathogen exposure could be identified by cataloging public T cell receptors. In addition to the first cohort of 666 subjects, a separate validation cohort of 120 different subjects was used. To predict cytomegalovirus infection status, the study combined high-throughput TCR immunosequencing, statistical association of individual TCRs with disease status, and machine learning.

CDR1 and CDR2 (SEHNR, FQNEAQ) derive from the germline V gene (reference sequence). From its cysteine to its phenylalanine, the CDR3 spans 14 amino acids. The read is trimmed to its CDR3 DNA, 42 bases read in frame from base 1. V ends up 5 bases short and J 4 bases short, with an unmatched junction base count of 7. The library was obtained by the immunoSEQ multiplex PCR assay. On the authors' methods: A statistical classification framework was built for diagnosing cytomegalovirus status from the catalog of TCR beta chain sequences. In TCRdb, the immuneACCESS table is reduced to in-frame sequences with V and J assigned. These tables do not hold every clone; where another copy was compared, an unresolved V gene accounts for under half, and the others remain unexplained. V and J calls and clone size are as listed in that table; D and trimming were resolved from the DNA. This sample lists fewer than 250,000 clones; 80% to 90% were detected once. Clones ranked in the top ten supply roughly 2% of the sample.

To note about this clone: Its antigen is unknown. One base away there is no much larger clone; base qualities are not given.

Separate from the approximately 700-subject first cohort, the validation cohort of 90 to 150 subjects was the group to which the donors belonged. The investigation overall reported the following: The classifier was reported to diagnose cytomegalovirus status with high specificity and sensitivity in both the original cohort and the validation cohort. Across donors, most TCR sequences were observed very rarely, whereas some public TCRs were present in many individuals. The study listed 150 to 200 TCR beta chains as associated with cytomegalovirus. Subsequent analysis determined that TCRs grouped into clusters in the first cohort also showed a tendency toward co-occurrence across the 130 or so validation repertoires, and approximately 94% of cluster scores exceeded 0. A few of the identified cytomegalovirus-associated TCR beta chains were confirmed in vitro to be specific for cytomegalovirus antigens. A later analysis had no HLA typing for the validation cohort, so co-occurrence there was scored across all 110 or so repertoires. It was suggested by the authors that the approach could potentially be generalized to other disease states and immunological phenotypes.

This sequence was found in a woman aged 18-30 years in good health and CMV-seropositive. The sequencing input was PBMCs. The chain employs TRBV7-9 and TRBJ1-2, and TRBD1 aligns with 7 junction nucleotides. The nucleotides read TGTGCCAGCAGCCCGAAGACAGGGCCCTATGGCTACACCTTC. Its translation reads: CASSPKTGPYGYTF.